The 25 T cell receptor beta chains reported below all come from one sample, sequenced in a study of glioma-infiltrating T cells after dendritic cell vaccination. TCRdb's copy holds only in-frame clones and misses some; the assay was immunoSEQ multiplex PCR. The table lists approximately 90,000 clones, roughly four fifths of them singletons. Time point indicated: after dendritic cell vaccination, including at tumor progression/relapse. Source: blood, taken after dendritic cell vaccination. The receptors originated from a human donor with glioblastoma.

The chain joins TRBV14 to TRBJ1-3; TRBD1 matches 10 bases. The germline CDR1 and CDR2 sequences are SGHDN and FVKESK. CDR3 length: 14 residues. The V segment lost 11 bases and the J segment 4 bases; nucleotides outside the gene matches: 8. CDR3 protein: CAVRRTGGGNTIYF. DNA of the CDR3: TGTGCCGTACGAAGGACAGGGGGAGGAAACACCATATATTTT.

The J gene is TRBJ2-7, the V gene TRBV7-2; TRBD1 matches 8 bases. V trimming: 6 bases; J trimming: 0 bases; junction bases outside the gene matches: 1. This CDR3 is built from 13 residues. CDR1 is SGHTA, CDR2 FQGNSA, per germline. The CDR3 loop reads CASRTGASYEQYF. In DNA, the CDR3 is TGTGCCAGCAGGACAGGGGCCTCCTACGAGCAGTACTTC.

V usage is TRBV5-6 and J usage is TRBJ1-2, with 9 bases identical to TRBD1. This CDR3 region has 15 residues. With V trimmed by 3 bases and J by 2 bases, 5 bases remained unmatched. Germline V gene lookup returns CDR1 SGHDT and CDR2 YYEEEE. CDR3 nucleotide sequence: TGTGCCAGCAGCTGGGACAGGGTCTCGAACTATGGCTACACCTTC. This sequence encodes CASSWDRVSNYGYTF.

The count of this clone is one. The chain carries TRBV11-2 and TRBJ2-1; the D gene is possibly TRBD1 (5 bases). Trimming shortened V by 0 bases and J by 3 bases, and 9 bases separated the two germline ends. The CDR3 spans 15 residues. Per the germline V gene, CDR1 is SGHAT and CDR2 is FQNNGV. This CDR3 reads CASSLEAGLYNEQFF. The CDR3 DNA sequence: TGTGCCAGCAGCTTAGAGGCAGGGCTCTACAATGAGCAGTTCTTC.

The chain is built from TRBV7-9 and TRBJ2-1; 9 bases are shared with TRBD2. Looked up from germline, CDR1 is SEHNR and CDR2 is FQNEAQ (reference sequence). Losses at the gene ends were 5 bases for V and 0 bases for J; bases not matched to a gene: 5. The CDR3 is made up of 16 amino acids. CDR3: CASSPAGGGSYNEQFF. CDR3 sequence (DNA): TGTGCCAGCAGCCCCGCGGGGGGGGGCTCCTACAATGAGCAGTTCTTC.

The CDR3 nucleotides are TGTGCCAGTACTTACCGGCCGACAGGGGGTACTGAAGCTTTCTTT. This gives the protein CASTYRPTGGTEAFF. The chain joins TRBV19 to TRBJ1-1; 9 bases align to TRBD1. Germline values: CDR1 LNHDA, CDR2 SQIVND (reference sequence). The CDR3 is 15 amino acids. V lost 7 bases to trimming and J lost 5 bases; unmatched junction nucleotides: 11.

This clone came up once. The genes are TRBV5-1 and TRBJ2-1; 8 positions match TRBD2. Germline V gene data show CDR1 as SGHRS and CDR2 as YFSETQ. V gave up 1 base and J gave up 7 bases; unmatched junction bases: 7. There are 15 residues in the CDR3. CDR3 in amino acids: CASSLNPGGQNEQFF. DNA of the CDR3: TGCGCCAGCAGCTTGAATCCGGGGGGGCAGAATGAGCAGTTCTTC.

V is TRBV19 and J is TRBJ2-7, with D possibly being TRBD2 (7 bases). Per germline, CDR1 LNHDA and CDR2 SQIVND (reference sequence). This CDR3 spans 13 amino acids. Trimming pared 5 bases from V and 7 bases from J, leaving 15 bases between. The DNA of the CDR3 is TGTGCCAGTAGTGCGTACAGGGAGGGTGAGCAGTACTTC. Protein sequence: CASSAYREGEQYF.

The CDR3 protein is CASRLTNYGYTF. The CDR3 DNA sequence: TGTGCCAGCAGACTTACCAACTATGGCTACACCTTC. The V call is TRBV7-2, the J call TRBJ1-2; no clear D gene. Germline V gene lookup returns CDR1 SGHTA and CDR2 FQGNSA. The CDR3 totals 12 residues. Trimming took 6 bases from V and 2 from J, leaving 7 bases between them.

The chain recombines TRBV10-1 with TRBJ2-1; D ambiguous. CDR1 is WNHNN, CDR2 SYGVQD, per germline (reference sequence). V was clipped by 4 bases and J by 6 bases, with 10 bases between them. The CDR3 extends over 13 amino acids. In DNA, the CDR3 is TGCGCCAGCAGTGCTAGTGAGTTCAATGAGCAGTTCTTC. Residues: CASSASEFNEQFF.

Written as DNA, the CDR3 is TGCAGCGTGAGGGAGGGGTTCAGGGAGACCCAGTACTTC. Its protein product is CSVREGFRETQYF. The chain carries TRBV29-1 and TRBJ2-5; TRBD2 agrees at 7 bases. The CDR3 is 13 amino acids. Germline V gene lookup returns CDR1 SQVTM and CDR2 ANQGSEA. V gave up 6 bases and J gave up 5 bases; unmatched junction bases: 9.

The chain combines TRBV4-1 with TRBJ1-5, with 7 bases fitting TRBD1. Looked up from germline, CDR1 is MGHRA and CDR2 is YSYEKL. The V gene end was trimmed by 4 bases and the J gene end by 4 bases; junction bases not matched to a gene: 7. The CDR3 sequence is 15 residues long. CDR3 amino acids: CASSPGQVLNQPQHF. The CDR3 nucleotides are TGCGCCAGCAGCCCCGGACAGGTGCTAAATCAGCCCCAGCATTTT.

This clone has just one count. V usage is TRBV29-1 and J usage is TRBJ2-5; perhaps TRBD2 as D (5 bases). Germline CDR1 SQVTM, CDR2 ANQGSEA. The V end lost 0 bases, the J end lost 3 bases, and 8 bases lay between the germline ends. The CDR3 contains 13 residues. The CDR3 sequence is CSVEETAEETQYF. The CDR3 nucleotides are TGCAGCGTTGAAGAAACAGCGGAAGAGACCCAGTACTTC.

The chain links TRBV19 to TRBJ1-4; the match to TRBD1 covers 7 bases. This CDR3 comprises 15 residues. With V trimmed by 4 bases and J by 7 bases, 9 bases remained unmatched. The germline CDR1 and CDR2 sequences are LNHDA and SQIVND (reference sequence). The CDR3 loop is CASSTQTGRSEKLFF. CDR3 in DNA: TGTGCCAGTAGTACGCAGACAGGGAGATCTGAAAAACTGTTTTTT.

This chain links TRBV7-9 with TRBJ2-3; D might be TRBD1 (5 bases). This CDR3 is built from 16 residues. CDR1 SEHNR and CDR2 FQNEAQ come from the germline V gene (reference sequence). Trimming left V 2 bases short and J 3 bases short, with 15 bases between. The CDR3 sequence: CASSLSRRVLTDTQYF. In DNA, the CDR3 is TGTGCCAGCAGCTTAAGTCGCAGGGTATTAACAGATACGCAGTATTTT.

The chain recombines TRBV30 with TRBJ1-1; tentatively, D is TRBD1 (6 bases). The CDR3 consists of 13 residues. Deletions cut 3 bases from V and 5 bases from J, with 13 bases between. Germline CDR1 and CDR2: GTSNPN and SVGIG (reference sequence). CDR3 nucleotide sequence: TGTGCCTGGAGCCCCGACAGGAGGACTGAAGCTTTCTTT. Translated: CAWSPDRRTEAFF.

The chain links TRBV19 to TRBJ2-1; D is unclear. The CDR3 has 16 amino acids. The ends were cut back, 1 base at V and 1 base at J, with 11 bases in the middle. Germline V CDR1 and CDR2: LNHDA, SQIVND (reference sequence). The CDR3 DNA reads as TGTGCCAGTAGTATAGGCAGCGTGGGTTCCTACAATGAGCAGTTCTTC. The encoded protein is CASSIGSVGSYNEQFF.

The chain couples TRBV9 to TRBJ2-5, with 12 bases identical to TRBD1. Germline V lookup: CDR1 SGDLS, CDR2 YYNGEE. V was clipped by 2 bases and J by 4 bases; unmatched bases: 3. The CDR3 sequence is 15 residues long. The CDR3 is CASSVGDRGLETQYF. The CDR3 nucleotides are TGTGCCAGCAGCGTCGGGGACAGGGGGCTAGAGACCCAGTACTTC.

This clone was picked up a small number of times. J is TRBJ1-1 and V is TRBV5-4; 7 nucleotides agree with TRBD1. Germline values: CDR1 SGHNT, CDR2 YYREEE (reference sequence). Trimming cost V 1 base and J 5 bases; bases outside gene matches: 8. CDR3 length equals 15 residues. This chain's CDR3 is CASSLLTGENTEAFF. In DNA, the CDR3 is TGTGCCAGCAGCTTGCTCACAGGGGAGAATACTGAAGCTTTCTTT. The full variable domain, in which reference TRBV5-4 and TRBJ1-1 provide the parts outside the CDR3, is ETGVTQSPTHLIKTRGQQVTLRCSSQSGHNTVSWYQQALGQGPQFIFQYYREEENGRGNFPPRFSGLQFPNYSSELNVNALELDDSALYLCASSLLTGENTEAFFGQGTRLTVV.

This clone was seen once. This rearrangement joins TRBV2 to TRBJ1-6; 7 positions match TRBD1. The CDR3 covers 16 residues. J was trimmed by 0 bases and V by 6 bases; bases with no gene match: 5. Germline-derived CDR1 and CDR2 are SNHLY and FYNNEI. CDR3 amino acids: CASRPDRSSYNSPLHF. The DNA for the CDR3 is TGTGCCAGCAGACCGGACAGGAGCTCCTATAATTCACCCCTCCACTTT.

The chain couples TRBV4-1 to TRBJ1-6, with 7 nucleotides matching TRBD1. The CDR3 totals 14 residues. Per the germline V gene, CDR1 is MGHRA and CDR2 is YSYEKL. J lost 8 bases, V lost 3 bases, and 4 bases had no gene match. The CDR3 reads CASSQDRTDSPLHF. CDR3 DNA: TGCGCCAGCAGCCAGGACAGGACTGATTCACCCCTCCACTTT.

This clone was picked up one time. The chain carries TRBV6-5 and TRBJ2-4; 10 positions agree with TRBD1. Germline assignment: CDR1 MNHEY and CDR2 SVGAGI. This CDR3 is 15 amino acids long. The trim removed 4 bases at V and 9 bases at J, leaving 9 bases unmatched. The CDR3 sequence is CASSSWTGGESIQYF. CDR3 DNA: TGTGCCAGCAGTTCCTGGACAGGGGGGGAATCCATTCAGTACTTC.

V usage is TRBV7-9 and J usage is TRBJ2-1; 15 bases map to TRBD2. With 5 bases clipped from V and 7 bases from J, the junction kept 6 bases outside the gene matches. Germline CDR1 and CDR2: SEHNR and FQNEAQ (reference sequence). This CDR3 is built from 16 residues. CDR3 loop: CASSLTGLAGGNEQFF. The CDR3 region has the DNA TGTGCCAGCAGCCTAACAGGACTAGCGGGGGGGAATGAGCAGTTCTTC. Supplemented by reference TRBV7-9 and TRBJ2-1, the full variable domain reads DTGVSQNPRHKITKRGQNVTFRCDPISEHNRLYWYRQTLGQGPEFLTYFQNEAQLEKSRLLSDRFSAERPKGSFSTLEIQRTEQGDSAMYLCASSLTGLAGGNEQFFGPGTRLTVL.

The chain is built from TRBV6-4 and TRBJ2-3, with D maybe TRBD2 (5 bases). Between the trimmed V and J ends, which lost 5 bases and 2 bases, there was a span of 14 bases. Germline V gene data show CDR1 as MRHNA and CDR2 as SNTAGT. The CDR3 is 15 amino acids. CDR3 amino acids: CASSSTGSPTDTQYF. The CDR3 bases are TGTGCCAGCAGTAGCACGGGGTCGCCCACAGATACGCAGTATTTT.

This clone was counted a single time. The V and J genes are TRBV30 and TRBJ2-2; the match to TRBD2 covers 9 bases. The germline V gene has CDR1 GTSNPN and CDR2 SVGIG (reference sequence). CDR3 size: 16 residues. J was trimmed by 5 bases and V by 4 bases; bases with no gene match: 11. CDR3 in DNA: TGTGCCTGGATCCCACCAGCTAGCGGGGTGACCGGGGAGCTGTTTTTT. This sequence encodes CAWIPPASGVTGELFF.